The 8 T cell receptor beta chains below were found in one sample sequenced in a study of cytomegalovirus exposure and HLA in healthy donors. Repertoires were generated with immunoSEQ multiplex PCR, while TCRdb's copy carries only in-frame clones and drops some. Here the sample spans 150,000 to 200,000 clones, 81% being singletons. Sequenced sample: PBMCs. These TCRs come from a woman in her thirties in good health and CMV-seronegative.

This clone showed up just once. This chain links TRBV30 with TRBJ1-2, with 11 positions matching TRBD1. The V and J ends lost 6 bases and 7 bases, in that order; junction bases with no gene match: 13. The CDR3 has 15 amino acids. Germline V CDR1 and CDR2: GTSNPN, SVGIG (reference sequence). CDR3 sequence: CACNPSGQGAFGYTF. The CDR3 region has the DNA TGTGCCTGTAACCCGTCTGGACAGGGGGCGTTTGGCTACACCTTC.

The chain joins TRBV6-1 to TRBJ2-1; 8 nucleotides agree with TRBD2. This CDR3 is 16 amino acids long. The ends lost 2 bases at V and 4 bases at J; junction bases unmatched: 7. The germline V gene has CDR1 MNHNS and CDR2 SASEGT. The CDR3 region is CASSESGGGFYNEQFF. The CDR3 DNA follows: TGTGCCAGCAGTGAATCCGGCGGGGGGTTTTACAATGAGCAGTTCTTC.

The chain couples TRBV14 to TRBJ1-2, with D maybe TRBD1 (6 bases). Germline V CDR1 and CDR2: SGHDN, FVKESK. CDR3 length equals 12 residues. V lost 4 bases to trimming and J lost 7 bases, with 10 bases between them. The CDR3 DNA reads TGTGCCAGCAGCCTGACCAGGGGTGGCTACACCTTC. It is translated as CASSLTRGGYTF.

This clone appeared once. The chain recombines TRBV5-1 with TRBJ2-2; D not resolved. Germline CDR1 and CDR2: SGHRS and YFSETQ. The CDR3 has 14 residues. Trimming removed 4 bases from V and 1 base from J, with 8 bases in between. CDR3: CASSEYGNTGELFF. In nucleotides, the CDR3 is TGCGCCAGCAGCGAGTACGGGAACACCGGGGAGCTGTTTTTT.

Here the CDR3 reads CASSEGTSNTGELFF. CDR3 sequence (DNA): TGTGCCAGCAGCGAGGGGACAAGTAACACCGGGGAGCTGTTTTTT. The chain employs TRBV16 and TRBJ2-2, with a tentative D call TRBD1 (6 bases). Germline assignment: CDR1 KGHSY and CDR2 FQNENV. The CDR3 totals 15 residues. The ends were cut back, 5 bases at V and 2 bases at J, with 12 bases in the middle.

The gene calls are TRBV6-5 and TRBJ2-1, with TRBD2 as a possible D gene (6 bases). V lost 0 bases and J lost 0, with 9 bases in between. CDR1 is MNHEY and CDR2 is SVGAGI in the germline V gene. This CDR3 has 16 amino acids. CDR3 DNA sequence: TGTGCCAGCAGTTACTCCCTAGCGCCCTCCTACAATGAGCAGTTCTTC. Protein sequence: CASSYSLAPSYNEQFF.

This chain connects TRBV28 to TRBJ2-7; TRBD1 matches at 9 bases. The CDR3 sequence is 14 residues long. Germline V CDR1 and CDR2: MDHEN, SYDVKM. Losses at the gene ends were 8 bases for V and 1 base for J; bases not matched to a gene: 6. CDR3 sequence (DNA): TGTGCCAGCCAGAGTGGGACAGGGTCCTACGAGCAGTACTTC. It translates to CASQSGTGSYEQYF.

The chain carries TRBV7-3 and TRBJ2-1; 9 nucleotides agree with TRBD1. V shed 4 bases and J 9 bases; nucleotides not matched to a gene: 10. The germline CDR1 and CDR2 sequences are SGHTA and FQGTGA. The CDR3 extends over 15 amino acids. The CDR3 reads CASSSIQGARGEQFF. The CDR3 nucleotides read TGTGCCAGCAGCTCGATACAGGGGGCTAGGGGTGAGCAGTTCTTC.